The present T cell receptor beta chain was sequenced within a study of T cell clones after liver transplantation. TCRdb's table, derived via immunoSEQ multiplex PCR, lists solely in-frame clones and lacks some. Altogether some 110,000 clones are present, roughly four fifths being singletons, with the ten largest covering about 0.89%. Germline V gene lookup returns CDR1 SGHRS and CDR2 YFSETQ. The CDR3 spans 14 residues. With 1 base clipped from V and 7 bases from J, the junction kept 2 bases outside the gene matches. The receptor comes from a human donor who received a liver transplant. The input for sequencing was CD4+ T cells from blood, taken before liver transplant. V gene TRBV5-1 combines with J gene TRBJ2-1, with TRBD2 identical over 10 bases. The CDR3 nucleotides read TGCGCCAGCAGCTTGAATAGCGGGAGGAATGAGCAGTTCTTC. Translated, it gives CASSLNSGRNEQFF.